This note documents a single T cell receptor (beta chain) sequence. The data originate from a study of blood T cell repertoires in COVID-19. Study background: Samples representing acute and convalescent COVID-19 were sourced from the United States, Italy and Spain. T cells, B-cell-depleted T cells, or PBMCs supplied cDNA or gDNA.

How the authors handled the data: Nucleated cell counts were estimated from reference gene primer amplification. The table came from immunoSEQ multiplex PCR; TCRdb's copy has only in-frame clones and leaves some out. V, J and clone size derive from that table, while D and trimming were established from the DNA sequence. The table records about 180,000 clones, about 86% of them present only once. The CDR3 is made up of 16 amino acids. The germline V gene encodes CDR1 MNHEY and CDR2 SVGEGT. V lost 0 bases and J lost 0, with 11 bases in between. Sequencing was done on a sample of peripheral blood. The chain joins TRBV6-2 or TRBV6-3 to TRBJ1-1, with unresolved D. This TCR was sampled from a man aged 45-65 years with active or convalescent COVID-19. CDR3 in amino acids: CASSYSMWQLNTEAFF. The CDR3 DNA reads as TGTGCCAGCAGTTACTCGATGTGGCAGTTGAACACTGAAGCTTTCTTT.